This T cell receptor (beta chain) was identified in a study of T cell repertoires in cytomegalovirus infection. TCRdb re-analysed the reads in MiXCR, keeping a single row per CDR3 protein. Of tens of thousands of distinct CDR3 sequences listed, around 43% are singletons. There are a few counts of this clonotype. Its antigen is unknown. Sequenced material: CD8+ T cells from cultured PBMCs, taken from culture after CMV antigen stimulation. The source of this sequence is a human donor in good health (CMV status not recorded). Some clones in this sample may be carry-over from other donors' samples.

The chain's CDR3 is CASSFSSVGYNEQFF. CDR3 bases: TGTGCCAGCAGCTTCTCTAGCGTAGGATACAATGAGCAGTTCTTC. The chain has TRBV7-7 and TRBJ2-1; possibly TRBD2 for D (6 bases). The V end lost 3 bases, the J end lost 4 bases, and 13 bases lay between the germline ends. The length of the CDR3 is 15 residues. Germline CDR1 and CDR2: SSHAT and FNYEAQ (reference sequence).